The table lists the clone carrying this TCR beta chain with many counts. The data were taken from a study of cytomegalovirus exposure and HLA in healthy donors. CDR3 length: 15 residues. From germline, CDR1 is SNHLY and CDR2 FYNNEI. J was trimmed by 1 base and V by 3 bases; bases with no gene match: 5. Use of 60 Vbeta and 13 Jbeta primers characterized the PCR. This table comes from immunoSEQ multiplex PCR, and its TCRdb copy is limited to in-frame clones, with some not included. The table has around 150,000 clones, about 75% seen once. The receptor's source is a woman between 45 and 60 years old in good health and CMV-seropositive. V is TRBV2 and J is TRBJ1-1, with TRBD1 matching 7 bases. Sequenced sample: PBMCs. The CDR3 here is CASSDDRAPNTEAFF. The CDR3 region has the DNA TGTGCCAGCAGTGATGACAGGGCGCCGAACACTGAAGCTTTCTTT. Based on the CDR3 plus reference TRBV2 and TRBJ1-1, the full variable domain is EPEVTQTPSHQVTQMGQEVILRCVPISNHLYFYWYRQILGQKVEFLVSFYNNEISEKSEIFDDQFSVERPDGSNFTLKIRSTKLEDSAMYFCASSDDRAPNTEAFFGQGTRLTVV.